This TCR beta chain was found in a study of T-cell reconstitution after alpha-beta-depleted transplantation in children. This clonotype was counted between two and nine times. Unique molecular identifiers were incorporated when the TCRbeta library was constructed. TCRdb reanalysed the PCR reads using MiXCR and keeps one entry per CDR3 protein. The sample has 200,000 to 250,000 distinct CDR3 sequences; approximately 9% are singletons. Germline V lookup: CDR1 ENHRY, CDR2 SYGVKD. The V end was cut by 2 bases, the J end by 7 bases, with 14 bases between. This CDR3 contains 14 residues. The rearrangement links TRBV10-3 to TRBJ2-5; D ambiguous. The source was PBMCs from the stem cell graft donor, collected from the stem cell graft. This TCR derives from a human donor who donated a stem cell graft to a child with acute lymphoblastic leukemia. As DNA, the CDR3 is TGTGCCATCAGTGAGGATCGGCAACCCGGGACCCAGTACTTC. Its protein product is CAISEDRQPGTQYF.